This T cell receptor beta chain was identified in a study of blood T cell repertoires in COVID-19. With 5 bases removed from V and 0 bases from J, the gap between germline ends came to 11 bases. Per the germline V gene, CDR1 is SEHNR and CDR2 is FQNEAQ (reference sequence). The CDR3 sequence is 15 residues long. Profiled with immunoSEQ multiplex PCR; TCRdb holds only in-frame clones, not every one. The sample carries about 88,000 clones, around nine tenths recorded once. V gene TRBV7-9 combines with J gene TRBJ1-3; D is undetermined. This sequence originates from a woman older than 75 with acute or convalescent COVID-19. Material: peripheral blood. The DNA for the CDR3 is TGTGCCAGCAGCCAGGCGTTGGGCTCTGGAAACACCATATATTTT. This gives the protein CASSQALGSGNTIYF.